The clone carrying this T cell receptor beta chain was picked up one time. What it recognizes is unknown. Germline and junction disagree at one end, which may indicate a read error. CDR1 is PRHDT and CDR2 is FYEKMQ in the germline V gene (reference sequence). CDR3 length equals 13 residues. The diagnostic basis comprised clinical symptoms, serum thyroxine and TRAb, thyroid ultrasound and orbital computed tomography. This sample was taken from a study of T cells in Graves' hyperthyroidism and ophthalmopathy. Study context: Peripheral blood was taken when the disease was first diagnosed, before any treatment began.

Study-level points and caveats: The model identified upcoming ophthalmopathy a median approximately seven months ahead of onset.

RNA transcripts served as the template for amplifying TCR beta CDR3 regions. TCR CDR3 regions were first amplified by RT-PCR with HTBI primers. TCRdb re-derived calls from the multiplex PCR reads in MiXCR, one entry per CDR3 protein. The sample yields 450,000 to 650,000 distinct CDR3 sequences, around 21% seen once. The sequence was obtained from a man aged 18-30 years with Graves' hyperthyroidism. The chain uses TRBV13 and TRBJ2-7; D perhaps matches TRBD1 (6 bases). Material: blood. This CDR3 is CASSSGASYEHYF. CDR3 sequence (DNA): TGTGCCAGCAGCTCAGGGGCTTCCTACGAGCATTACTTC. The whole variable domain, remainder taken from reference TRBV13 and TRBJ2-7, is AAGVIQSPRHLIKEKRETATLKCYPIPRHDTVYWYQQGPGQDPQFLISFYEKMQSDKGSIPDRFSAQQFSDYHSELNMSSLELGDSALYFCASSSGASYEHYFGPGTRLTVT.